This is a list of T cell receptor beta chains from one sample in a study of blood T cell repertoires in COVID-19. Some clones are missing from TCRdb's copy, which holds only in-frame ones; the method was immunoSEQ multiplex PCR. The table lists around 280,000 clones, under 90% of them singletons, with 11% in the top ten. The sequenced sample was peripheral blood. The receptor set was obtained from a woman younger than 45 with COVID-19, enrolled during active disease. Both conserved end residues are part of each CDR3. The D gene is left open where the match is weak. The size entry is marked missing in some rows and otherwise reads once, few, many or a size class.

j_call v_call clone_size d_call cdr3_length cdr3_nt cdr3_aa
TRBJ1-1 TRBV6-5 - - 15 TGTGCCAGCAGTTATCTGGCGGGAAGGAACACTGAAGCTTTCTTT CASSYLAGRNTEAFF
TRBJ2-2 TRBV28 - TRBD1 16 TGTGCCAGCAGCCCGGGACAGGGGAGGTGGAACGGGGAGCTGTTTTTT CASSPGQGRWNGELFF
TRBJ2-5 TRBV3-1/TRBV3-2 - - 16 TGTGCCAGCAGCCAACCGAAGGGGAGGGGGACAGAGACCCAGTACTTC CASSQPKGRGTETQYF
TRBJ1-1 TRBV2 - - 11 TGTGCCAGCAGTGTCGCGAGTGAAGCTTTCTTT CASSVASEAFF
TRBJ2-7 TRBV5-1 - TRBD1 15 TGCGCCAGCAGCTTAGACAGGGGGCATCCCTACGAGCAGTACTTC CASSLDRGHPYEQYF
TRBJ2-7 TRBV19 - - 15 TGTGCCAGTAGTATACAGGTTGTCGGCTCCTACGAGCAGTACTTC CASSIQVVGSYEQYF
TRBJ1-1 TRBV10-3 - TRBD1 13 TGTGCCATTACAGGGGGGGAGAACACTGAAGCTTTCTTT CAITGGENTEAFF
TRBJ1-2 TRBV7-2 once - 14 TGTGCCAGCAGCTTAGGGGGAGGGGTGAGGGGCTACACCTTC CASSLGGGVRGYTF
TRBJ2-7 TRBV11-2 - - 12 TGTGCCAGCAGCTTAGGAGGGTCGGAGCAGTACTTC CASSLGGSEQYF
TRBJ1-5 TRBV18 - TRBD1 14 TGTGCCAGCTCACCCGGGACAGGGGCTCAGCCCCAGCATTTT CASSPGTGAQPQHF
TRBJ2-1 TRBV11-3 - TRBD2 16 TGTGCCAGCAGCTTAGATGCTAGCGGTTACTACAATGAGCAGTTCTTC CASSLDASGYYNEQFF
TRBJ2-3 TRBV18 - - 17 TGTGCCAGCTCACCACCGCCAGGGCCAGAAATTACAGATACGCAGTATTTT CASSPPPGPEITDTQYF
TRBJ2-7 TRBV5-4 - TRBD2 14 TGTGCCAGCAGTCGTCTAGCGGGGGGGGCCGAGCAGTACTTC CASSRLAGGAEQYF
TRBJ2-3 TRBV5-3 - - 13 TGTGCCAGAAGCTTGGTTAGCGGAGATACGCAGTATTTT CARSLVSGDTQYF
TRBJ2-5 TRBV3-1/TRBV3-2 - TRBD2 13 TGTGCCAGCAGCCTGACTAGCGCCGGGACCCAGTACTTC CASSLTSAGTQYF